The rows below give T cell receptor beta chains drawn from one sample of a study of blood T cells in healthy people across ages. TCRdb passed the 5' RACE reads through MiXCR, listing each CDR3 protein once. The profile shows around 990,000 distinct CDR3 sequences, around 25% of them singletons. The data were also submitted as part of a second study, on T cells of mothers and their children.

Sequenced material: blood. These receptors were obtained from a girl aged 2 to 10 in good health. Both conserved end residues are part of each CDR3. The order of the fields is CDR3 protein, CDR3 DNA, clone size, CDR3 length, J gene, V gene, D gene. D genes are given only for firm matches. Size is omitted from some rows. Given values are once, few, many or a class for expanded clones.

CDR3: CASSLAGTGVGNTIYF
DNA: TGCGCCAGCAGCTTGGCCGGGACAGGGGTTGGAAACACCATATATTTT
size: -
length: 16
J: TRBJ1-3
V: TRBV5-1
D: TRBD1

CDR3: CASSTRDRGGGYTF
DNA: TGTGCCAGCAGTACACGGGACAGGGGAGGGGGCTACACCTTC
size: -
length: 14
J: TRBJ1-2
V: TRBV6-5
D: TRBD1

CDR3: CASSQEGGRETQYF
DNA: TGTGCCAGCAGCCAAGAAGGCGGGAGGGAGACCCAGTACTTC
size: few
length: 14
J: TRBJ2-5
V: TRBV4-2
D: TRBD2

CDR3: CSVKPDSNYGYTF
DNA: TGCAGCGTAAAACCCGACAGTAACTATGGCTACACCTTC
size: few
length: 13
J: TRBJ1-2
V: TRBV29-1
D: -

CDR3: CASSEFSYAREQFF
DNA: TGTGCCAGCAGTGAGTTCAGCTACGCTCGCGAGCAGTTCTTC
size: -
length: 14
J: TRBJ2-1
V: TRBV6-1
D: -

CDR3: CASTRDGTAITPDTQYF
DNA: TGCGCCAGCACTCGTGACGGGACAGCAATTACTCCAGATACGCAGTATTTT
size: few
length: 17
J: TRBJ2-3
V: TRBV5-1
D: TRBD1

CDR3: CASSLNGQGDGHTF
DNA: TGTGCCAGCAGCTTAAATGGGCAGGGTGACGGCCACACCTTC
size: few
length: 14
J: TRBJ1-2
V: TRBV7-2
D: -

CDR3: CAIRSGTAEGQETQYF
DNA: TGTGCCATACGGTCCGGGACAGCTGAGGGGCAAGAGACCCAGTACTTC
size: -
length: 16
J: TRBJ2-5
V: TRBV10-3
D: TRBD1

CDR3: CASSLVVLGNEQPQHF
DNA: TGTGCCAGCAGCTTAGTGGTCCTCGGTAACGAGCAGCCCCAGCATTTT
size: -
length: 16
J: TRBJ1-5
V: TRBV7-8
D: -

CDR3: CASSFEGGGVADTHYF
DNA: TGTGCCAGCAGCTTTGAGGGCGGGGGTGTGGCAGATACGCATTATTTT
size: few
length: 16
J: TRBJ2-3
V: TRBV5-4
D: TRBD2

CDR3: CASRGDSTEAFF
DNA: TGTGCCAGCAGAGGGGACTCCACTGAAGCTTTCTTT
size: -
length: 12
J: TRBJ1-1
V: TRBV6-5
D: -

CDR3: CASSIGVAGGGEQFF
DNA: TGTGCCAGTAGTATAGGGGTAGCGGGAGGAGGTGAGCAGTTCTTC
size: -
length: 15
J: TRBJ2-1
V: TRBV19
D: TRBD2

CDR3: CASSGTGGWTEAFF
DNA: TGTGCCAGCAGCGGAACAGGGGGCTGGACTGAAGCTTTCTTT
size: few
length: 14
J: TRBJ1-1
V: TRBV5-5
D: TRBD1

CDR3: CASSFWGMLAQETQYF
DNA: TGTGCCAGCAGTTTTTGGGGGATGCTAGCCCAAGAGACCCAGTACTTC
size: -
length: 16
J: TRBJ2-5
V: TRBV12-3/TRBV12-4
D: -

CDR3: CSAREGRTQYF
DNA: TGCAGTGCTAGAGAGGGTCGAACCCAGTACTTC
size: -
length: 11
J: TRBJ2-5
V: TRBV20-1
D: -

CDR3: CSVWEAFF
DNA: TGCAGCGTTTGGGAAGCTTTCTTT
size: few
length: 8
J: TRBJ1-1
V: TRBV29-1
D: -

CDR3: CASSDALRTGRGEKLFF
DNA: TGCGCCAGCAGCGACGCCTTAAGGACAGGGCGAGGGGAAAAACTGTTTTTT
size: few
length: 17
J: TRBJ1-4
V: TRBV10-2
D: TRBD1

CDR3: CASRPSAALAGANEQFF
DNA: TGCGCCAGCAGACCCTCCGCAGCACTAGCGGGGGCCAATGAGCAGTTCTTC
size: -
length: 17
J: TRBJ2-1
V: TRBV4-3
D: TRBD2

CDR3: CASSFPGGGGYDGYTF
DNA: TGTGCCAGCAGTTTCCCAGGGGGAGGTGGTTATGATGGCTACACCTTC
size: -
length: 16
J: TRBJ1-2
V: TRBV28
D: TRBD1

CDR3: CASSLAPLGGRNDEQFF
DNA: TGTGCCAGCAGCTTAGCGCCTCTCGGCGGGAGGAACGATGAGCAGTTCTTC
size: few
length: 17
J: TRBJ2-1
V: TRBV7-8
D: TRBD2

CDR3: CASSPRTGLGQYF
DNA: TGTGCCAGCAGTCCACGGACAGGGCTGGGGCAGTACTTC
size: few
length: 13
J: TRBJ2-7
V: TRBV25-1
D: TRBD1

CDR3: CASSLGGSDWTGELFF
DNA: TGTGCCAGCAGCTTAGGGGGCAGCGACTGGACCGGGGAGCTGTTTTTT
size: -
length: 16
J: TRBJ2-2
V: TRBV7-9
D: -

CDR3: CASSDSWGEQFF
DNA: TGTGCCAGCAGTGACTCTTGGGGTGAGCAGTTCTTC
size: -
length: 12
J: TRBJ2-1
V: TRBV25-1
D: -

CDR3: CASSPRTKLAGGTSGANVLTF
DNA: TGTGCCAGCAGCCCAAGGACAAAACTAGCGGGAGGAACCTCTGGGGCCAACGTCCTGACTTTC
size: -
length: 21
J: TRBJ2-6
V: TRBV11-2
D: TRBD2

CDR3: CASSLLGGGLPIGGTQYF
DNA: TGTGCCAGCAGCTTGTTAGGTGGAGGTCTTCCGATCGGCGGGACCCAGTACTTC
size: -
length: 18
J: TRBJ2-5
V: TRBV5-5
D: -

CDR3: CASRSGDRSNNEQFF
DNA: TGTGCCAGCAGGAGTGGGGACAGGAGTAACAATGAGCAGTTCTTC
size: once
length: 15
J: TRBJ2-1
V: TRBV6-6
D: TRBD1

CDR3: CASSQTLAGGKETQYF
DNA: TGTGCCAGCAGCCAAACACTAGCGGGAGGTAAAGAGACCCAGTACTTC
size: -
length: 16
J: TRBJ2-5
V: TRBV3-1
D: TRBD2

CDR3: CASNRQANGQVGTEKLFF
DNA: TGTGCCAGCAACCGACAAGCGAACGGACAGGTGGGAACAGAAAAACTGTTTTTT
size: -
length: 18
J: TRBJ1-4
V: TRBV5-5
D: TRBD1

CDR3: CASSRTGARSYEQYF
DNA: TGTGCCAGCAGTCGCACAGGGGCACGGTCCTACGAGCAGTACTTC
size: -
length: 15
J: TRBJ2-7
V: TRBV6-5
D: TRBD1

CDR3: CASMTAATYEQYF
DNA: TGTGCCAGCATGACCGCGGCTACCTACGAGCAGTACTTC
size: few
length: 13
J: TRBJ2-7
V: TRBV28
D: -

CDR3: CSARIYGGLKTQYF
DNA: TGCAGTGCTAGAATATATGGGGGGCTAAAGACCCAGTACTTC
size: -
length: 14
J: TRBJ2-5
V: TRBV20-1
D: -

CDR3: CSVAASRGGETQYF
DNA: TGCAGCGTTGCGGCTTCGAGGGGCGGAGAGACCCAGTACTTC
size: -
length: 14
J: TRBJ2-5
V: TRBV29-1
D: -

CDR3: CASSFRVTGRHEQFF
DNA: TGTGCCAGCAGCTTTCGGGTTACAGGGAGGCATGAGCAGTTCTTC
size: few
length: 15
J: TRBJ2-1
V: TRBV7-8
D: -

CDR3: CASSSRFLYGYTF
DNA: TGTGCCAGCAGCTCTCGATTTTTATATGGCTACACCTTC
size: -
length: 13
J: TRBJ1-2
V: TRBV7-9
D: -

CDR3: CASSDGTSGTSTDTQYF
DNA: TGTGCCAGCAGCGATGGGACTAGCGGCACTAGCACAGATACGCAGTATTTT
size: -
length: 17
J: TRBJ2-3
V: TRBV5-6
D: TRBD2

CDR3: CASSPNEGQSHEKLFF
DNA: TGTGCCAGCAGCCCCAACGAGGGACAGTCCCATGAAAAACTGTTTTTT
size: few
length: 16
J: TRBJ1-4
V: TRBV7-9
D: TRBD1

CDR3: CASNPRGGSYEQYF
DNA: TGTGCCAGCAATCCTAGAGGCGGGTCCTACGAGCAGTACTTC
size: once
length: 14
J: TRBJ2-7
V: TRBV6-6
D: -

CDR3: CSVLGLSTDTQYF
DNA: TGCAGCGTCTTGGGACTAAGCACAGATACGCAGTATTTT
size: -
length: 13
J: TRBJ2-3
V: TRBV29-1
D: TRBD2

CDR3: CASSLPRGSYGYTF
DNA: TGTGCCAGCAGCTTACCCCGGGGCTCCTATGGCTACACCTTC
size: -
length: 14
J: TRBJ1-2
V: TRBV7-2
D: -

CDR3: CASEDHGPPYEQYF
DNA: TGTGCCAGCGAGGACCACGGGCCGCCCTACGAGCAGTACTTC
size: few
length: 14
J: TRBJ2-7
V: TRBV25-1
D: -

CDR3: CSAGRVAETQYF
DNA: TGCAGTGCTGGCAGGGTAGCGGAGACCCAGTACTTC
size: few
length: 12
J: TRBJ2-5
V: TRBV20-1
D: -

CDR3: CSVERSWDSQPSTDTQYF
DNA: TGCAGCGTTGAAAGGAGTTGGGACAGCCAACCTAGCACAGATACGCAGTATTTT
size: -
length: 18
J: TRBJ2-3
V: TRBV29-1
D: TRBD1

CDR3: CSAWVETQYF
DNA: TGCAGCGCTTGGGTCGAGACCCAGTACTTC
size: -
length: 10
J: TRBJ2-5
V: TRBV29-1
D: -

CDR3: CASSLARIWPEAFF
DNA: TGTGCCAGCAGCTTAGCGCGTATTTGGCCCGAAGCTTTCTTT
size: -
length: 14
J: TRBJ1-1
V: TRBV7-2
D: -

CDR3: CASRVRQGWNEQFF
DNA: TGTGCCAGCAGGGTACGACAGGGGTGGAATGAGCAGTTCTTC
size: -
length: 14
J: TRBJ2-1
V: TRBV7-2
D: TRBD1

CDR3: CASSIVGGDEQFF
DNA: TGTGCCAGCAGTATCGTGGGAGGGGATGAGCAGTTCTTC
size: -
length: 13
J: TRBJ2-1
V: TRBV2
D: TRBD2

CDR3: CSARTGALETEAFF
DNA: TGCAGTGCCAGGACGGGGGCCTTGGAAACTGAAGCTTTCTTT
size: -
length: 14
J: TRBJ1-1
V: TRBV20-1
D: -

CDR3: CASSGYSYEQYF
DNA: TGTGCCAGCAGCGGATACTCCTACGAGCAGTACTTC
size: -
length: 12
J: TRBJ2-7
V: TRBV6-2/TRBV6-3
D: -

CDR3: CASNPDGSKQKLFF
DNA: TGTGCCAGCAACCCGGACGGCTCGAAACAAAAACTGTTTTTT
size: -
length: 14
J: TRBJ1-4
V: TRBV12-3/TRBV12-4
D: -

CDR3: CASSQDSPDTQYF
DNA: TGCGCCAGCAGCCAAGATTCCCCGGATACGCAGTATTTT
size: -
length: 13
J: TRBJ2-3
V: TRBV4-1
D: -

CDR3: CASAAFRGEKEVSGTEAFF
DNA: TGTGCCAGCGCAGCCTTCAGGGGGGAGAAGGAGGTAAGCGGAACTGAAGCTTTCTTT
size: few
length: 19
J: TRBJ1-1
V: TRBV7-9
D: TRBD1

CDR3: CASSPKYTDTQYF
DNA: TGTGCCAGCAGCCCCAAGTACACAGATACGCAGTATTTT
size: -
length: 13
J: TRBJ2-3
V: TRBV6-5
D: -

CDR3: CASSYSGGSIYEQYF
DNA: TGTGCCAGCAGTTACTCGGGGGGCTCAATCTACGAGCAGTACTTC
size: -
length: 15
J: TRBJ2-7
V: TRBV6-2/TRBV6-3
D: -

CDR3: CASSQDLRTSVRWETQYF
DNA: TGCGCCAGCAGCCAAGATCTTAGGACTAGCGTCCGGTGGGAGACCCAGTACTTC
size: few
length: 18
J: TRBJ2-5
V: TRBV4-1
D: TRBD2

CDR3: CASSPRDSSEAFF
DNA: TGTGCCAGCAGTCCCCGGGACAGTTCTGAAGCTTTCTTT
size: few
length: 13
J: TRBJ1-1
V: TRBV27
D: TRBD1

CDR3: CASSAGKQGTQTQYF
DNA: TGTGCCAGCAGCGCTGGTAAACAGGGGACGCAGACCCAGTACTTC
size: few
length: 15
J: TRBJ2-5
V: TRBV6-1
D: TRBD1

CDR3: CASNTLGKEGQSNQPQHF
DNA: TGTGCCAGCAACACTCTAGGGAAGGAAGGGCAGAGCAATCAGCCCCAGCATTTT
size: -
length: 18
J: TRBJ1-5
V: TRBV7-9
D: -

CDR3: CASSQGRGVEDEQYF
DNA: TGCGCCAGCAGCCAAGGGCGGGGGGTTGAGGACGAGCAGTACTTC
size: few
length: 15
J: TRBJ2-7
V: TRBV4-1
D: TRBD2

CDR3: CSAGVEGTDTQYF
DNA: TGCAGCGCAGGGGTCGAAGGCACAGATACGCAGTATTTT
size: -
length: 13
J: TRBJ2-3
V: TRBV29-1
D: -

CDR3: CASSFKYRVVLETQYF
DNA: TGTGCCAGCAGTTTTAAGTACAGGGTTGTCTTAGAGACCCAGTACTTC
size: -
length: 16
J: TRBJ2-5
V: TRBV28
D: -